This T cell receptor beta chain was sequenced during a study of shared clonotypes between healthy human individuals. Study-level points and caveats: Sampling involved blood alone; tissue repertoires likely differ. An effect of sequencing depth on clonotype sharing among donors was expected. All-four-donor shared clonotypes had higher generation probabilities than non-shared clonotypes did.

This CDR3 is built from 16 residues. Looked up from germline, CDR1 is MNHEY and CDR2 is SMNVEV (reference sequence). With 6 bases removed from V and 7 bases from J, the gap between germline ends came to 25 bases. On this clone itself: Its cognate antigen is unknown.

Repertoires were generated with immunoSEQ multiplex PCR, while TCRdb's copy carries only in-frame clones and drops some. This sample yields 780,000 or so clones, of which around 70% are seen a single time; approximately 1.7% belongs to the top ten. The TCR sequence derives from a woman aged 25 to 39 in good health. J is TRBJ2-7 and V is TRBV27, with D perhaps TRBD2 (6 bases). Input material: memory CD4+ T cells sorted from blood. The subset was: CD45RA-negative fraction. CDR3 residues: CASSPSLGGGIGEQYF. The CDR3 DNA is TGTGCCAGCAGCCCATCTTTGGGGGGAGGAATAGGGGAGCAGTACTTC.